These 29 T cell receptor beta chains share one sample of origin, sequenced in a study of PD-L1 blockade in urothelial cancer. Specified time point: pretreatment peripheral blood. The repertoire was sequenced with immunoSEQ multiplex PCR; TCRdb's copy has only in-frame clones and lacks some. The sample comprises tens of thousands of clones, around 85% of which are singletons, and roughly 14% rests with the top ten. Sequenced here: PBMCs, sampled around atezolizumab (anti-PD-L1) treatment. All receptors come from a man in his sixties with urothelial cancer.

J is TRBJ1-4 and V is TRBV11-3; 8 bases map to TRBD1. Germline loops: CDR1 SGHNT, CDR2 YENEEA. This CDR3 spans 15 amino acids. V dropped 3 bases and J dropped 4; count of bases not matched to a gene: 4. Here the CDR3 reads CASSLPQGVNEKLFF. DNA for the CDR3: TGTGCCAGCAGCTTGCCACAGGGGGTTAATGAAAAACTGTTTTTT. The whole variable domain, filled in from reference TRBV11-3 and TRBJ1-4, reads EAGVVQSPRYKIIEKKQPVAFWCNPISGHNTLYWYLQNLGQGPELLIRYENEEAVDDSQLPKDRFSAERLKGVDSTLKIQPAELGDSAVYLCASSLPQGVNEKLFFGSGTQLSVL.

The chain carries TRBV5-6 and TRBJ2-7; weak D call: TRBD1 (6 bases). In germline, CDR1 is SGHDT, CDR2 YYEEEE. The V gene lost 5 bases and the J gene lost 4 bases, with 19 bases spanning the gap. The CDR3 contains 15 residues. For the CDR3, the DNA is TGTGCCAGCAGGCGGCAGGGGCGTGCCGGTTACGAGCAGTACTTC. The encoded protein is CASRRQGRAGYEQYF. The full variable domain, its missing parts supplied by reference TRBV5-6 and TRBJ2-7, is DAGVTQSPTHLIKTRGQQVTLRCSPKSGHDTVSWYQQALGQGPQFIFQYYEEEERQRGNFPDRFSGHQFPNYSSELNVNALLLGDSALYLCASRRQGRAGYEQYFGPGTRLTVT.

V is TRBV6-1 and J is TRBJ2-3; 7 bases agree with TRBD2. V shed 2 bases, J shed 0 bases, and the junction held 2 bases outside the gene matches. This CDR3 contains 15 residues. Germline V gives CDR1 MNHNS, CDR2 SASEGT. The CDR3 sequence is CASSESSGSTDTQYF. CDR3 DNA sequence: TGTGCCAGCAGTGAATCTAGCGGCAGCACAGATACGCAGTATTTT.

V is TRBV7-9 and J is TRBJ2-7, with TRBD2 identical over 9 bases. CDR3 length: 15 amino acids. CDR1 SEHNR and CDR2 FQNEAQ come from the germline V gene (reference sequence). Trimming at V came to 2 bases and at J to 5 bases, leaving 7 bases not matched to a gene. CDR3 DNA sequence: TGTGCCAGCAGCTTACGGGCGGGAGGGCAAAACGAGCAGTACTTC. Amino acids: CASSLRAGGQNEQYF. Combining the CDR3 with reference TRBV7-9 and TRBJ2-7 gives the whole variable domain DTGVSQNPRHKITKRGQNVTFRCDPISEHNRLYWYRQTLGQGPEFLTYFQNEAQLEKSRLLSDRFSAERPKGSFSTLEIQRTEQGDSAMYLCASSLRAGGQNEQYFGPGTRLTVT.

The V call is TRBV10-3, the J call TRBJ1-3; D is ambiguous. Deletions cut 8 bases from V and 0 bases from J, with 8 bases between. The V gene's germline CDR1 is ENHRY and CDR2 SYGVKD. CDR3 length: 13 amino acids. CDR3 amino acids: CAIQYSSGNTIYF. CDR3 DNA sequence: TGTGCCATCCAATACAGCTCTGGAAACACCATATATTTT.

This clone is a singleton in its sample. The chain uses TRBV9 and TRBJ1-1; unclear D gene. The CDR3 sequence is 13 residues long. Germline loops: CDR1 SGDLS, CDR2 YYNGEE. Trimming shortened V by 4 bases and J by 8 bases, and 15 bases separated the two germline ends. The CDR3 loop reads CASSPPRVGEAFF. The CDR3 DNA is TGTGCCAGCAGCCCCCCCCGGGTTGGGGAAGCTTTCTTT.

V and J are TRBV30 and TRBJ2-2; D gene ambiguous. The length of the CDR3 is 18 residues. CDR1 GTSNPN and CDR2 SVGIG come from the germline V gene (reference sequence). V was trimmed by 0 bases and J by 3 bases, leaving 20 bases between them. CDR3 nucleotide sequence: TGTGCCTGGAGTGTACGGGTGAGGTCGGCAGCCTACACCGGGGAGCTGTTTTTT. Translating it yields CAWSVRVRSAAYTGELFF. The variable domain in full, with the rest retrieved from reference TRBV30 and TRBJ2-2, is SQTIHQWPATLVQPVGSPLSLECTVEGTSNPNLYWYRQAAGRGLQLLFYSVGIGQISSEVPQNLSASRPQDRQFILSSKKLLLSDSGFYLCAWSVRVRSAAYTGELFFGEGSRLTVL.

The J gene is TRBJ1-1, the V gene TRBV7-9, with unresolved D. V was trimmed by 2 bases and J by 8 bases, leaving 6 bases between them. The CDR3 length is 11 residues. The V gene's germline CDR1 is SEHNR and CDR2 FQNEAQ (reference sequence). The CDR3 DNA reads TGTGCCAGCAGCTTAACAGAAGAAGCTTTCTTT. This translates into CASSLTEEAFF.

The chain joins TRBV28 to TRBJ2-7, with 9 bases matching TRBD2. V trimming: 2 bases; J trimming: 4 bases; junction bases outside the gene matches: 6. Germline V lookup: CDR1 MDHEN, CDR2 SYDVKM. The CDR3 has 15 amino acids. CDR3 sequence reads: CASSLLAGSSYEQYF. CDR3 coding DNA: TGTGCCAGCAGTTTACTAGCGGGATCTAGTTACGAGCAGTACTTC.

The rearrangement links TRBV7-9 to TRBJ2-7, with D tentatively TRBD1 (7 bases). Trimming cost V 1 base and J 2 bases, with 18 bases left between them. This CDR3 is 17 amino acids long. The germline V gene encodes CDR1 SEHNR and CDR2 FQNEAQ (reference sequence). The CDR3: CASSLVGGTELTYEQYF. The CDR3 DNA follows: TGTGCCAGCAGCTTAGTAGGGGGGACAGAGCTCACCTACGAGCAGTACTTC. Based on the CDR3 plus reference TRBV7-9 and TRBJ2-7, the full variable domain is DTGVSQNPRHKITKRGQNVTFRCDPISEHNRLYWYRQTLGQGPEFLTYFQNEAQLEKSRLLSDRFSAERPKGSFSTLEIQRTEQGDSAMYLCASSLVGGTELTYEQYFGPGTRLTVT.

The rearrangement links TRBV10-3 to TRBJ2-5; a possible D gene is TRBD1 (5 bases). The ends were cut back, 7 bases at V and 3 bases at J, with 12 bases in the middle. Germline CDR1 ENHRY, CDR2 SYGVKD. The CDR3 consists of 13 residues. The DNA for the CDR3 is TGTGCCATCACCCAGACAGAAAAAGAGACCCAGTACTTC. Its translation is CAITQTEKETQYF.

This clone was observed once. The chain joins TRBV5-1 to TRBJ2-7; TRBD1 aligns across 7 bases. This CDR3 has 15 residues. The germline CDR1 and CDR2 sequences are SGHRS and YFSETQ. With 0 bases clipped from V and 7 bases from J, the junction kept 10 bases outside the gene matches. In DNA, the CDR3 is TGCGCCAGCAGCTTGGCCGGGACAGCCTTTGGAGAGCAGTACTTC. Its protein is CASSLAGTAFGEQYF.

This chain uses TRBV27 with TRBJ1-2; perhaps TRBD1 as D (5 bases). CDR1 MNHEY and CDR2 SMNVEV come from the germline V gene (reference sequence). The CDR3 is 16 amino acids. Trimming pared 4 bases from V and 5 bases from J, leaving 20 bases between. This CDR3 reads CASSSLGGTLYYGYTF. The CDR3 bases are TGTGCCAGCAGTTCCCTGGGGGGGACCCTGTATTATGGCTACACCTTC.

This clone was detected only once. This chain joins TRBV4-1 and TRBJ2-3, with 9 bases aligning to TRBD2. Trimming took 1 base from V and 1 from J; bases not matched to a gene: 9. CDR1 is MGHRA and CDR2 is YSYEKL in the germline V gene. This CDR3 contains 18 residues. The DNA of the CDR3 is TGCGCCAGCAGCCAAGGGCTAGCGGGAAGGAAGGGCACAGATACGCAGTATTTT. This translates into CASSQGLAGRKGTDTQYF.

This chain uses TRBV30 with TRBJ1-1; D remains ambiguous. CDR3 length equals 12 residues. Trimming shortened V by 5 bases and J by 0 bases, and 7 bases separated the two germline ends. CDR1 and CDR2 (germline): GTSNPN, SVGIG (reference sequence). CDR3 residues: CAWSRMNTEAFF. The CDR3, as DNA: TGTGCCTGGTCTAGGATGAACACTGAAGCTTTCTTT.

The chain employs TRBV7-9 and TRBJ2-6, with TRBD2 matching over 8 bases. CDR1 and CDR2 from the germline V gene are SEHNR and FQNEAQ (reference sequence). The CDR3 is 18 amino acids. The junction had 10 bases not matched to a gene; V was cut back by 5 bases and J by 1 base. The CDR3: CASSPRGLVRSGANVLTF. The CDR3 nucleotides read TGTGCCAGCAGCCCCAGGGGACTAGTTCGTTCTGGGGCCAACGTCCTGACTTTC. Full variable domain (remainder filled in from reference TRBV7-9 and TRBJ2-6): DTGVSQNPRHKITKRGQNVTFRCDPISEHNRLYWYRQTLGQGPEFLTYFQNEAQLEKSRLLSDRFSAERPKGSFSTLEIQRTEQGDSAMYLCASSPRGLVRSGANVLTFGAGSRLTVL.

The chain couples TRBV5-1 to TRBJ2-2; 8 bases are a match to TRBD1. Germline values: CDR1 SGHRS, CDR2 YFSETQ. The CDR3 consists of 16 residues. The trim removed 5 bases at V and 2 bases at J, leaving 8 bases unmatched. CDR3 region: CASRDGTGRNTGELFF. CDR3 sequence (DNA): TGCGCCAGCAGGGACGGGACAGGTCGTAACACCGGGGAGCTGTTTTTT.

This rearrangement joins TRBV28 to TRBJ2-5; 12 bases map to TRBD1. The CDR3 is 14 residues long. V dropped 8 bases and J dropped 5; count of bases not matched to a gene: 6. Germline CDR1 is MDHEN and CDR2 is SYDVKM. CDR3 nucleotides: TGTGCCAGCCGGGACAGGGGGCGCGCGGAGACCCAGTACTTC. Translation: CASRDRGRAETQYF.

The sample holds one count of this clone. The rearrangement links TRBV11-3 to TRBJ2-7; 9 nucleotides agree with TRBD1. This CDR3 spans 16 amino acids. Unmatched junction bases numbered 10, after V lost 5 bases and J lost 2 bases. Germline CDR1 and CDR2: SGHNT and YENEEA. The CDR3 bases are TGTGCCAGCAGCAGCGGGGCAGGACAGGGGACCTACGAGCAGTACTTC. Its translation is CASSSGAGQGTYEQYF.

This clone was counted at least ten times. The chain couples TRBV11-2 to TRBJ2-7; 8 bases are a match to TRBD2. Unmatched junction bases numbered 11, after V lost 1 base and J lost 6 bases. CDR1 is SGHAT, CDR2 FQNNGV, per germline. The CDR3 consists of 16 residues. The DNA for the CDR3 is TGTGCCAGCAGCTTAGGCTCCGGGACTAGTCTATTCGAGCAGTACTTC. This encodes CASSLGSGTSLFEQYF.

V is TRBV5-1 and J is TRBJ2-3; D unclear. There are 16 residues in the CDR3. Germline CDR1 SGHRS, CDR2 YFSETQ. Trimming pared 4 bases from V and 0 bases from J, leaving 15 bases between. CDR3 loop: CASSAGVITSTDTQYF. CDR3 bases: TGCGCCAGCAGCGCTGGTGTCATAACAAGCACAGATACGCAGTATTTT.

This clone is a singleton in its sample. CDR3 residues: CASGGHERTDTQYF. The CDR3 DNA reads as TGCGCCAGCGGGGGACACGAACGCACAGATACGCAGTATTTT. The V gene is TRBV5-1, the J gene TRBJ2-3; TRBD1 is a possible D gene (6 bases). Trimming removed 7 bases at V and 1 base at J, with 13 bases between. CDR1 and CDR2 from the germline V gene are SGHRS and YFSETQ. CDR3 length: 14 residues.

This rearrangement joins TRBV7-9 to TRBJ2-1, with a possible D match to TRBD2 (5 bases). Germline lookup yields CDR1 SEHNR and CDR2 FQNEAQ (reference sequence). V lost 5 bases, J lost 2 bases, and 16 bases lay in between. This CDR3 has 16 amino acids. DNA for the CDR3: TGTGCCAGCAGCAAGTTGGGGAGATCGGCCTACAATGAGCAGTTCTTC. Protein product: CASSKLGRSAYNEQFF. The whole variable domain, remainder taken from reference TRBV7-9 and TRBJ2-1, is DTGVSQNPRHKITKRGQNVTFRCDPISEHNRLYWYRQTLGQGPEFLTYFQNEAQLEKSRLLSDRFSAERPKGSFSTLEIQRTEQGDSAMYLCASSKLGRSAYNEQFFGPGTRLTVL.

A note on this clone: Other nucleotide sequences from this sample produce the same CDR3. The chain carries TRBV28 and TRBJ1-2; D ambiguous. The CDR3 contains 11 residues. Germline V gives CDR1 MDHEN, CDR2 SYDVKM. Deletions cut 4 bases from V and 2 bases from J, with 2 bases between. The CDR3 DNA reads TGTGCCAGCAGTTCAAACTATGGCTACACCTTC. Translated, it gives CASSSNYGYTF.

V is TRBV10-1 and J is TRBJ1-1, with D possibly matching TRBD1 (6 bases). Trimming removed 6 bases from V and 0 bases from J, with 8 bases in between. The CDR3 spans 13 residues. CDR1 and CDR2 from the germline V gene are WNHNN and SYGVQD (reference sequence). This CDR3 is CASRQGLNTEAFF. The CDR3 region has the DNA TGCGCCAGCAGACAGGGTTTGAACACTGAAGCTTTCTTT.

This clone has more than one count but fewer than ten. This chain connects TRBV29-1 to TRBJ1-1; D gene unclear. Germline V gene lookup returns CDR1 SQVTM and CDR2 ANQGSEA. The V end was cut by 5 bases, the J end by 1 base, with 8 bases between. This CDR3 is built from 12 residues. Here the CDR3 DNA reads TGCAGCGTTATCCCAGGGAACACTGAAGCTTTCTTT. Its translation: CSVIPGNTEAFF.

The rearrangement uses TRBV7-6 and TRBJ1-2, with 7 bases matching TRBD1. Germline assignment: CDR1 SGHVS and CDR2 FNYEAQ. The J segment lost 4 bases and the V segment lost 0 bases, leaving 14 bases of the junction unmatched. The CDR3 runs 18 residues. The CDR3 DNA reads as TGTGCCAGCAGCTTAGCGAGTCCCTGGGACAGCAGTTCCTATGGCTACACCTTC. It is translated as CASSLASPWDSSSYGYTF. Using reference TRBV7-6 and TRBJ1-2 for the parts outside the CDR3, the full variable domain is GAGVSQSPRYKVTKRGQDVALRCDPISGHVSLYWYRQALGQGPEFLTYFNYEAQQDKSGLPNDRFSAERPEGSISTLTIQRTEQRDSAMYRCASSLASPWDSSSYGYTFGSGTRLTVV.

The chain has TRBV9 and TRBJ2-7; no reliable D call. The CDR3 loop spans 15 amino acids. Trimming took 0 bases from V and 3 from J, leaving 13 bases between them. Per the germline V gene, CDR1 is SGDLS and CDR2 is YYNGEE. DNA of the CDR3: TGTGCCAGCAGCGTAGCTACGGAGAACTACTACGAGCAGTACTTC. The encoded protein is CASSVATENYYEQYF.

The chain links TRBV15 to TRBJ1-4; 8 nucleotides agree with TRBD1. Germline V CDR1 and CDR2: LNHNV, YYDKDF (reference sequence). V lost 0 bases to trimming and J lost 7 bases; unmatched junction nucleotides: 4. CDR3 size: 15 residues. CDR3 protein: CATSRDQGAIEKLFF. The CDR3 DNA follows: TGTGCCACCAGCAGAGATCAGGGGGCGATTGAAAAACTGTTTTTT.